This T cell receptor beta chain was recovered during a study of cytomegalovirus exposure and HLA in healthy donors. PCR primers comprised 60 Vbeta and 13 Jbeta primers. Clones were sequenced by immunoSEQ multiplex PCR, and TCRdb holds only the in-frame ones, with some missing. The profile shows some 160,000 clones, around four fifths of them singletons. The CDR3 spans 15 residues. After removal of 1 base from V and 6 bases from J, the junction contained 4 bases not matched to a gene. Germline V gene lookup returns CDR1 MNHNS and CDR2 SASEGT. The receptor comes from a male donor in good health and CMV-seronegative. Sample: PBMCs. The V gene is TRBV6-1, the J gene TRBJ2-1, with 9 bases aligning to TRBD2. As DNA, the CDR3 is TGTGCCAGCAGTGAAGTTCCTAGCGGGGTCAATGAGCAGTTCTTC. Its translation is CASSEVPSGVNEQFF.